Listed here is a single T cell receptor beta chain. This record belongs to a study of shared clonotypes between healthy human individuals. The germline V gene has CDR1 SGHRS and CDR2 YFSETQ. Between the trimmed V and J ends, which lost 3 bases and 3 bases, there was a span of 16 bases. The CDR3 runs 15 residues. Genomic DNA of each subset was evenly split across several immunoSEQ plates. Using immunoSEQ multiplex PCR, the repertoire was profiled, and TCRdb retains in-frame clones only, with some absent. The table lists about 560,000 clones, about 80% of them singletons, with 9.5% to 15% in the top ten. The donors were adults (healthy and HIV-negative) with no recent acute infections or vaccinations.

The chain couples TRBV5-1 to TRBJ2-7; TRBD1 might be the D (6 bases). Sequences were obtained from PBMCs. The clonotype comes from a woman aged 40 to 50 in good health. Some clones in this sample may be carry-over from other donors' samples. CDR3 loop: CASSWNRDGDYEQYF. The CDR3 DNA reads as TGCGCCAGCAGCTGGAACAGGGACGGCGACTACGAGCAGTACTTC. The full variable domain, completed using reference TRBV5-1 and TRBJ2-7, is KAGVTQTPRYLIKTRGQQVTLSCSPISGHRSVSWYQQTPGQGLQFLFEYFSETQRNKGNFPGRFSGRQFSNSRSEMNVSTLELGDSALYLCASSWNRDGDYEQYFGPGTRLTVT.